This T cell receptor beta chain was sequenced in a study of T cell responses to AZD1222 COVID-19 vaccine. Details on this clone: Its specificity is unknown.

Study results and caveats: Repertoire collection took place solely once the T cell response had peaked. Donors were largely white British and mainly female; clonal diversity was possibly underestimated.

Sequencing used immunoSEQ multiplex PCR; TCRdb keeps in-frame clones, though not all of them. Of 100,000 to 150,000 clones listed, about nine tenths are singletons. The sequenced sample was peripheral blood, obtained 28 days after the second AZD1222 dose. The TCR comes from an adult who received the AZD1222 COVID-19 vaccine.

CDR3 amino acids: CASSLTGRYEQYF. The CDR3 bases are TGTGCCAGCAGCCTCACAGGGAGGTACGAGCAGTACTTC. The J gene is TRBJ2-7, the V gene TRBV27; D might be TRBD1 or TRBD2, each matching 6 bases. Trimming removed 6 bases at V and 4 bases at J, with 13 bases between. Germline V gene data show CDR1 as MNHEY and CDR2 as SMNVEV (reference sequence). The CDR3 contains 13 residues.